This TCR beta chain was identified in a study of T cells after yellow fever vaccination. This clonotype was counted between two and nine times. Its target is not known. Germline trimming cut 3 bases from V and 7 bases from J; bases unmatched to any gene: 18. This CDR3 is built from 18 residues. In germline, CDR1 is SGHRS, CDR2 YFSETQ. The TCR cDNA carried a universal primer site and UMIs from 5'RACE template switching. In TCRdb, the 5' RACE reads were re-called with MiXCR into one record per CDR3 protein. The repertoire holds 510,000 or so distinct CDR3 sequences, with roughly a fifth as singletons. Study observations and caveats: Booster samples showed a return of most primary-vaccination clones (about 97% CD4, approximately 88% CD8). Bulk-population clonotypes that are abundant could appear as contaminants in FACS-sorted repertoires. Though it reached lower strength, the secondary response hit its peak faster, day 5 versus 15.

Sample: PBMCs, taken 15 days after the yellow fever booster vaccination. The chain has TRBV5-1 and TRBJ2-5; 10 nucleotides align to TRBD2. This TCR was sampled from a man aged 30 to 39 who received the YFV17D yellow fever vaccine. CDR3 sequence: CASSYSPGTSVGEGTQYF. CDR3 nucleotides: TGCGCCAGCAGCTACAGTCCCGGGACTAGCGTGGGGGAGGGGACCCAGTACTTC. The whole variable domain, remainder taken from reference TRBV5-1 and TRBJ2-5, is KAGVTQTPRYLIKTRGQQVTLSCSPISGHRSVSWYQQTPGQGLQFLFEYFSETQRNKGNFPGRFSGRQFSNSRSEMNVSTLELGDSALYLCASSYSPGTSVGEGTQYFGPGTRLLVL.